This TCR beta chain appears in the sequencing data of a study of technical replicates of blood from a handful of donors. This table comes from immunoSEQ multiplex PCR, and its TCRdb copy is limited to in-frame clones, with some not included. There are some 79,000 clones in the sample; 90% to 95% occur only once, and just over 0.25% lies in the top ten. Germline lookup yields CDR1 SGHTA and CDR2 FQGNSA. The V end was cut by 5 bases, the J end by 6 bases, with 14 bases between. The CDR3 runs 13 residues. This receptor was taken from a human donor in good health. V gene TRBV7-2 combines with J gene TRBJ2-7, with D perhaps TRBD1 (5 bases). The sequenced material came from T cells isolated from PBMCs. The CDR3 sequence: CASSPKAGLEQYF. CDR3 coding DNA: TGTGCCAGCAGCCCTAAAGCAGGGCTCGAGCAGTACTTC.